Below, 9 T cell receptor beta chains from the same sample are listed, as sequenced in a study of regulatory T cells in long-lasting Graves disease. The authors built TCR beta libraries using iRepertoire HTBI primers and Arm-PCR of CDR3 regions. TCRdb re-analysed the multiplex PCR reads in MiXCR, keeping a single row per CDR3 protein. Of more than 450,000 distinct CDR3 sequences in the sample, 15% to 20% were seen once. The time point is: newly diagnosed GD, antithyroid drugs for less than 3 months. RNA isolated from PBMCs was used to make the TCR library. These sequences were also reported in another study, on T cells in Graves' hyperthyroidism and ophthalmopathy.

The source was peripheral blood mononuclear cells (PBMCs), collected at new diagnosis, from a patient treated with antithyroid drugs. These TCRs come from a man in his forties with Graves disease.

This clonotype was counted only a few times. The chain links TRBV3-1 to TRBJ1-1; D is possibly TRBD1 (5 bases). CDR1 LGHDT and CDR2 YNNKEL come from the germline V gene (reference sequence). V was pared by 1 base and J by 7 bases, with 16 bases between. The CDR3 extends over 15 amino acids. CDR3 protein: CASSQGVGLRGEAFF. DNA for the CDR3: TGTGCCAGCAGCCAAGGGGTCGGCCTGAGGGGTGAAGCTTTCTTT.

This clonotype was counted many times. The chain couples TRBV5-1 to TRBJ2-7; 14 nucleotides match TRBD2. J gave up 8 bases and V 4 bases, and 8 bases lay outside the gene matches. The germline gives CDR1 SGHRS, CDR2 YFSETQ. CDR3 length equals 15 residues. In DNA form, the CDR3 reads TGCGCCAGCAGCCCAGGACTAGCGGGAGGTATAAAGCAGTACTTC. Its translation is CASSPGLAGGIKQYF.

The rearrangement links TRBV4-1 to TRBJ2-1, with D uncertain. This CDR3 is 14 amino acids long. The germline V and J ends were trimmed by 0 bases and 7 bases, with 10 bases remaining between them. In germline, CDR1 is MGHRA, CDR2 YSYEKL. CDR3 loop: CASSQDQLINEQFF. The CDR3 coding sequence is TGCGCCAGCAGCCAAGACCAACTGATTAATGAGCAGTTCTTC.

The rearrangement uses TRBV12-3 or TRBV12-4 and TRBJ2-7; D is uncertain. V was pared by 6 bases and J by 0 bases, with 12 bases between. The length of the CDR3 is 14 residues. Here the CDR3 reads CASRAQTSSYEQYF. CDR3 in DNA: TGTGCCAGCAGGGCCCAGACGTCCTCCTACGAGCAGTACTTC.

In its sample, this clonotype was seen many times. The CDR3 DNA is TGTGCCAGCAGCCGTAGCAGGGGGCGAAAGAACACTGAAGCTTTCTTT. Protein sequence: CASSRSRGRKNTEAFF. The V call is TRBV12-3 or TRBV12-4, the J call TRBJ1-1; TRBD1 agrees at 8 bases. The CDR3 is made up of 16 amino acids. The V segment lost 6 bases and the J segment 1 base; nucleotides outside the gene matches: 10.

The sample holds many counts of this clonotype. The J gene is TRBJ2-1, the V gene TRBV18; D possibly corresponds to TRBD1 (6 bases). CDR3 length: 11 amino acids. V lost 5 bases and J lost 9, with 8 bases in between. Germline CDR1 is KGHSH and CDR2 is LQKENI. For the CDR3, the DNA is TGTGCCAGCTCAGAACAGGGTGAGCAGTTCTTC. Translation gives CASSEQGEQFF.

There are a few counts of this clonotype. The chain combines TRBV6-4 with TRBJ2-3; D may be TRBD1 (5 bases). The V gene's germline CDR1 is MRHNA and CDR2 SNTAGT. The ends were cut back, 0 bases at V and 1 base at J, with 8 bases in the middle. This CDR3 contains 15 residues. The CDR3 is CASSDSIGGTDTQYF. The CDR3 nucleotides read TGTGCCAGCAGTGACTCGATAGGGGGCACAGATACGCAGTATTTT.

The CDR3, as DNA: TGTGCCAGCAGTTTAAGGGCTCCCGAGGGAAAACTGTTTTTT. This sequence encodes CASSLRAPEGKLFF. This sequence joins TRBV12-3 or TRBV12-4 and TRBJ1-4, with unresolved D. The CDR3 loop spans 14 amino acids. The germline V and J ends were trimmed by 2 bases and 10 bases, with 14 bases remaining between them.

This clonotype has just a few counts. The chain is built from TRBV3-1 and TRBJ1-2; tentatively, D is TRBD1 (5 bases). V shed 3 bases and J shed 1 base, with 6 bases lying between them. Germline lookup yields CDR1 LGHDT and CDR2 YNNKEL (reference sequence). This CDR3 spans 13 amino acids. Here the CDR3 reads CASSQTVNYGYTF. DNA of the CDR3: TGTGCCAGCAGCCAGACAGTTAACTATGGCTACACCTTC.